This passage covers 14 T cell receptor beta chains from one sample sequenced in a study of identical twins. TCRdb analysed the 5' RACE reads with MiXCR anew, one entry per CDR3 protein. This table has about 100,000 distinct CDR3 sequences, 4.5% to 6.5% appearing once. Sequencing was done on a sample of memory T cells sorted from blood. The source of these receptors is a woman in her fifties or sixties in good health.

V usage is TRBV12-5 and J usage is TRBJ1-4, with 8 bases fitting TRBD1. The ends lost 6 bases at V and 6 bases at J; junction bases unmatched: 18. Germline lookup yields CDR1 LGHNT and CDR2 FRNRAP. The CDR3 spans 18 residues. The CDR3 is CASGRLTGGVLSDEKLFF. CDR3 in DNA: TGTGCTAGTGGCCGACTAACAGGGGGGGTGTTGTCGGATGAAAAACTGTTTTTT.

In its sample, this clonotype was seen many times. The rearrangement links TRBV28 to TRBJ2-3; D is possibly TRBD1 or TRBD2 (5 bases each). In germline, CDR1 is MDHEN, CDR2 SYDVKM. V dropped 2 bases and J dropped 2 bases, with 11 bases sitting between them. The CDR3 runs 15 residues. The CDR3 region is CASSLRDGNTDTQYF. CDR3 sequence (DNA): TGTGCCAGCAGTTTACGGGACGGGAACACAGATACGCAGTATTTT.

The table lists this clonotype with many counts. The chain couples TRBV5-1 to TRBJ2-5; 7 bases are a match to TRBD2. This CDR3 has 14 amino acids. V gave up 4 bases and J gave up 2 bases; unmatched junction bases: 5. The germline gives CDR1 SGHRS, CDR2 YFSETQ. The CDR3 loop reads CASSPIGGQETQYF. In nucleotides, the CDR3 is TGCGCCAGCAGCCCTATCGGGGGGCAAGAGACCCAGTACTTC. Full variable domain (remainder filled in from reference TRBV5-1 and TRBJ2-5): KAGVTQTPRYLIKTRGQQVTLSCSPISGHRSVSWYQQTPGQGLQFLFEYFSETQRNKGNFPGRFSGRQFSNSRSEMNVSTLELGDSALYLCASSPIGGQETQYFGPGTRLLVL.

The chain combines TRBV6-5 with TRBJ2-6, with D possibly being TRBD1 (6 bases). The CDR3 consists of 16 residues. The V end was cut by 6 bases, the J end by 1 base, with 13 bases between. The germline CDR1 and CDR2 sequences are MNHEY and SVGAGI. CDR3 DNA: TGTGCCAGCAGACAACAGGGTGGGTCTGGGGCCAACGTCCTGACTTTC. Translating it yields CASRQQGGSGANVLTF.

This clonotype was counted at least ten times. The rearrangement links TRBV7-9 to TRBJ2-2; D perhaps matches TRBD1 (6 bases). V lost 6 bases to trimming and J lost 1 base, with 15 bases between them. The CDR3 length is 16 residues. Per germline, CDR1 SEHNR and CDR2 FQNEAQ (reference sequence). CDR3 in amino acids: CASSSQTGRNTGELFF. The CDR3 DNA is TGTGCCAGCAGTTCTCAGACAGGCCGGAACACCGGGGAGCTGTTTTTT.

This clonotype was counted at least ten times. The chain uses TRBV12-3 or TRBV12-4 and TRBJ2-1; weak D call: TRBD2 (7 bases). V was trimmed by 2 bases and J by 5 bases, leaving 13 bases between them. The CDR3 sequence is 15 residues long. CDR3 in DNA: TGTGCCAGCAGTTTATCGGGGGGCCCTCACAATGAGCAGTTCTTC. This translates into CASSLSGGPHNEQFF.

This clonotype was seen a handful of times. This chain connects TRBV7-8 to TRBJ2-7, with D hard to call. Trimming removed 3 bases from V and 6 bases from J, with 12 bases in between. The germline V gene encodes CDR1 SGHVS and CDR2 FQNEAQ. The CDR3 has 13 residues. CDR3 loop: CASSLLLGLEQYF. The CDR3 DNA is TGTGCCAGCAGCTTGTTACTGGGTCTCGAGCAGTACTTC.

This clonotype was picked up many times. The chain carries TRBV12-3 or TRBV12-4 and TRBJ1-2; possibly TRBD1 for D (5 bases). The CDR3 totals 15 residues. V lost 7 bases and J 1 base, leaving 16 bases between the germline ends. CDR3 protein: CASTLGPQGNYGYTF. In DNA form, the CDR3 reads TGTGCCAGCACCCTTGGGCCCCAGGGTAACTATGGCTACACCTTC.

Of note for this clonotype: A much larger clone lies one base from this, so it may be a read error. DNA of the CDR3: TGTGCCAGCAGCCAAGATACAGCGAATCAGGCCCAGCATTTT. It translates to CASSQDTANQAQHF. V usage is TRBV3-1 and J usage is TRBJ1-5; D call uncertain. In germline, CDR1 is LGHDT, CDR2 YNNKEL (reference sequence). The CDR3 consists of 14 residues.

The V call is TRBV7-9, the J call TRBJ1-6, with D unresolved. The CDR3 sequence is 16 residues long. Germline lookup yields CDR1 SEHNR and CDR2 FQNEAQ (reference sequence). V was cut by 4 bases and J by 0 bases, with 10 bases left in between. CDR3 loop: CASSSLESSYNSPLHF. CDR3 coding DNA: TGTGCCAGCAGCTCCCTTGAGAGCTCCTATAATTCACCCCTCCACTTT.

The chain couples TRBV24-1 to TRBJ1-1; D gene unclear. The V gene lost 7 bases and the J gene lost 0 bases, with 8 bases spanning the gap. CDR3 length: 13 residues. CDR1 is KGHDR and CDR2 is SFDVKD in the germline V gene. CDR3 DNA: TGTGCCACCAGGTTTGGGGTGAACACTGAAGCTTTCTTT. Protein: CATRFGVNTEAFF.

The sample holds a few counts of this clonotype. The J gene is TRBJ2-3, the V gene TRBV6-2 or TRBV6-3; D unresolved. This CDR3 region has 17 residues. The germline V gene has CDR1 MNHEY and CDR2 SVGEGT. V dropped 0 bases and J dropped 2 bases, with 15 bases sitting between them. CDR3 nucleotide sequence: TGTGCCAGCAGTTACTCGATGGCGCCCGTAAACACAGATACGCAGTATTTT. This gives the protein CASSYSMAPVNTDTQYF.

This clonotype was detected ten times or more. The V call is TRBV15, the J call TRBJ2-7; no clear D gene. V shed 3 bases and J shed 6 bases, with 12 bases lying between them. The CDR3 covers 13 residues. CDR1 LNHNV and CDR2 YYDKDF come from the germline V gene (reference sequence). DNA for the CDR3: TGTGCCACCAGCAGCTCCCCCAAAGGCGAGCAGTACGTC. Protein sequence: CATSSSPKGEQYV.

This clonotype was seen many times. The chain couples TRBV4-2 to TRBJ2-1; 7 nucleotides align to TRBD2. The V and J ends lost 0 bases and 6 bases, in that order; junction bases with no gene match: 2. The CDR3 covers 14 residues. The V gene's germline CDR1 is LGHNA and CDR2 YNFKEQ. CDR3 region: CASSQETGGNEQFF. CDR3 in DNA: TGTGCCAGCAGCCAAGAGACGGGAGGCAATGAGCAGTTCTTC.